The present entry profiles one TCR beta chain with its context. What it recognizes is unknown. These data come from a study of blood T cells in healthy people across ages. Overall study context: About one barcoded beta molecule per two T cells came from capture by template switching.

General study findings and limits: Leaving the PBMCs unsorted stopped any conclusive comparison of naive versus antigen-experienced cells.

The germline V and J ends were trimmed by 6 bases and 2 bases, with 11 bases remaining between them. The CDR3 contains 14 residues. Germline V gives CDR1 MNHEY, CDR2 SMNVEV (reference sequence). PCR was performed a second time for about 7 to 12 cycles using a sample-barcoded 5' primer and a J-beta primer mix. Every sample gave at least 3 million paired-end reads containing CDR3. TCRdb used MiXCR to reprocess the 5' RACE reads, holding one entry per CDR3 protein. The repertoire includes over 700,000 distinct CDR3 sequences, 53% of them detected once, and around 41% sits in the top ten. The material sequenced was blood. The receptor's source is a man older than 75 in good health. The gene calls are TRBV27 and TRBJ2-1; a possible D gene is TRBD2 (5 bases). Here the CDR3 DNA reads TGTGCCAGCAGCCCCTGGCGGGCCTACAATGAGCAGTTCTTC. Protein sequence: CASSPWRAYNEQFF.